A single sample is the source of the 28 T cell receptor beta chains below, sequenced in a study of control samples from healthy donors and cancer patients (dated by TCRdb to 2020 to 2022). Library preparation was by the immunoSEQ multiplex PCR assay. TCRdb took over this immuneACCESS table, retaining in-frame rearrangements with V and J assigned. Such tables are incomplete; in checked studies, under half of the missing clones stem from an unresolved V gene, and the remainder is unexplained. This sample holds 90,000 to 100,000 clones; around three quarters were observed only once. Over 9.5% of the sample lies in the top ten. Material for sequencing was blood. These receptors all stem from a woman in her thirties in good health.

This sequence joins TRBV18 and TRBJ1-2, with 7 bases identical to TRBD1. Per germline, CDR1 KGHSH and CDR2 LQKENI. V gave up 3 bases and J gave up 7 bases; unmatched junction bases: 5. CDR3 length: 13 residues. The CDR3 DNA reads TGTGCCAGCTCACCCGAAAACAGGGGTGGCTACACCTTC. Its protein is CASSPENRGGYTF.

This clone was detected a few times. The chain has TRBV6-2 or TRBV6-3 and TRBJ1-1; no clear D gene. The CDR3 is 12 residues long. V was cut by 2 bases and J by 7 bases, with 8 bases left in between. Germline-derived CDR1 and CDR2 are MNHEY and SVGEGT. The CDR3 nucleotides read TGTGCCAGCAGTTACCAGGTCGGTGAAGCTTTCTTT. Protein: CASSYQVGEAFF.

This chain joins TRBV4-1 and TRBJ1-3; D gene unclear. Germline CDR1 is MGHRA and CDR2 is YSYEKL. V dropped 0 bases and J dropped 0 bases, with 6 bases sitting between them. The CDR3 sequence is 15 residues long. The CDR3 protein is CASSQDGASGNTIYF. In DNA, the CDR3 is TGCGCCAGCAGCCAAGATGGTGCCTCTGGAAACACCATATATTTT.

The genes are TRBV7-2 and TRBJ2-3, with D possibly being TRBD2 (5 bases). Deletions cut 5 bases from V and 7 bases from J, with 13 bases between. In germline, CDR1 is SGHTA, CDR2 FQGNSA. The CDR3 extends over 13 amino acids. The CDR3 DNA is TGTGCCAGCAGCACTCCGGGATCCCATACGCAGTATTTT. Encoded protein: CASSTPGSHTQYF.

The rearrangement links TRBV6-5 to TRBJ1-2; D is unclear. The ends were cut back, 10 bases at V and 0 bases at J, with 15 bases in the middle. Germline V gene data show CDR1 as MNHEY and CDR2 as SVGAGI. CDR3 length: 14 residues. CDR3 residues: CATARTASNYGYTF. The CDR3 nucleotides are TGTGCCACTGCGCGGACCGCTTCTAACTATGGCTACACCTTC.

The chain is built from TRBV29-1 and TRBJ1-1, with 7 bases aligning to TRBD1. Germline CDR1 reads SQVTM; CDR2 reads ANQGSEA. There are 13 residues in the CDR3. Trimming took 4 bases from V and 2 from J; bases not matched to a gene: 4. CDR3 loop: CSVATGENTEAFF. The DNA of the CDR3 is TGCAGCGTTGCTACAGGGGAAAACACTGAAGCTTTCTTT.

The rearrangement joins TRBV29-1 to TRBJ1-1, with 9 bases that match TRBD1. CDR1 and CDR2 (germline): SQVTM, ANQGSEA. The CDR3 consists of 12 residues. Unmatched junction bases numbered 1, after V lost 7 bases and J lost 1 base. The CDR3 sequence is CSGGQGNTEAFF. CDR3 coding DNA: TGCAGCGGGGGACAGGGGAACACTGAAGCTTTCTTT.

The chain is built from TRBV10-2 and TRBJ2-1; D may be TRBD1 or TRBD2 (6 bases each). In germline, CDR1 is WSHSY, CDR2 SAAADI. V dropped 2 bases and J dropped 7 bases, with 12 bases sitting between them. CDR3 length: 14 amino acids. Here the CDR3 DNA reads TGCGCCAGCAGTGAGGGGGGGCCCAAAAATGAGCAGTTCTTC. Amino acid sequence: CASSEGGPKNEQFF.

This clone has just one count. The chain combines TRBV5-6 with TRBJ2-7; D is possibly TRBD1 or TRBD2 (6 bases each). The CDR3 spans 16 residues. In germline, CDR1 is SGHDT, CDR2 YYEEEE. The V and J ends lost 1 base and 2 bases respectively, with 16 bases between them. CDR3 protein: CASSLLTGGLTYEQYF. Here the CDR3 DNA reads TGTGCCAGCAGCTTGTTAACCGGGGGCCTAACCTACGAGCAGTACTTC. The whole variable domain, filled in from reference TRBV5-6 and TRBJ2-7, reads DAGVTQSPTHLIKTRGQQVTLRCSPKSGHDTVSWYQQALGQGPQFIFQYYEEEERQRGNFPDRFSGHQFPNYSSELNVNALLLGDSALYLCASSLLTGGLTYEQYFGPGTRLTVT.

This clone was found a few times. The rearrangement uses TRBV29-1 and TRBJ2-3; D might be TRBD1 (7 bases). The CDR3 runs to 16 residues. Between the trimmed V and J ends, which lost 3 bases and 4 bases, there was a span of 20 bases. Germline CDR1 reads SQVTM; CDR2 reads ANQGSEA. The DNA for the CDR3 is TGCAGCGTTGAGTTTCTGGGGGGACAGAGCTCAGATACGCAGTATTTT. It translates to CSVEFLGGQSSDTQYF.

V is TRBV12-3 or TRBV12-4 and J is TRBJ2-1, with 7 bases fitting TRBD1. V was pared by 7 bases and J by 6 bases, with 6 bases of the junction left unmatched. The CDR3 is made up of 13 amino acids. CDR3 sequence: CASTRQGGNEQFF. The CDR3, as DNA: TGTGCCAGCACCCGACAGGGTGGCAATGAGCAGTTCTTC.

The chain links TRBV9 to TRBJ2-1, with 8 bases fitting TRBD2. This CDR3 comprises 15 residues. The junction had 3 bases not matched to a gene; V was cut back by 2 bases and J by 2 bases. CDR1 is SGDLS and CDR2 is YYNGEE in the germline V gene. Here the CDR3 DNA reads TGTGCCAGCAGCGTCGGCGGGGGGCCCTACAATGAGCAGTTCTTC. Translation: CASSVGGGPYNEQFF. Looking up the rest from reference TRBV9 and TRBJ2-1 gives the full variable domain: DSGVTQTPKHLITATGQRVTLRCSPRSGDLSVYWYQQSLDQGLQFLIQYYNGEERAKGNILERFSAQQFPDLHSELNLSSLELGDSALYFCASSVGGGPYNEQFFGPGTRLTVL.

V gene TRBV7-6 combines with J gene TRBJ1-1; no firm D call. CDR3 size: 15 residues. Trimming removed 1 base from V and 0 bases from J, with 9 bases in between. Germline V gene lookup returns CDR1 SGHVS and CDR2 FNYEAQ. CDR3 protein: CASSLGGQLNTEAFF. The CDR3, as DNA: TGTGCCAGCAGCTTAGGAGGTCAGTTGAACACTGAAGCTTTCTTT. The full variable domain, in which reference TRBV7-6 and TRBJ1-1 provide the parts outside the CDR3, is GAGVSQSPRYKVTKRGQDVALRCDPISGHVSLYWYRQALGQGPEFLTYFNYEAQQDKSGLPNDRFSAERPEGSISTLTIQRTEQRDSAMYRCASSLGGQLNTEAFFGQGTRLTVV.

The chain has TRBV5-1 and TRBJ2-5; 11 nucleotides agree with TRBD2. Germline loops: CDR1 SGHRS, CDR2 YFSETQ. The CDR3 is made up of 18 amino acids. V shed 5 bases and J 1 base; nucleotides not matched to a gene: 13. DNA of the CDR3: TGCGCCAGCAGTGAGGGGTTGACTAGCGGGGAAATCCAAGAGACCCAGTACTTC. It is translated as CASSEGLTSGEIQETQYF.

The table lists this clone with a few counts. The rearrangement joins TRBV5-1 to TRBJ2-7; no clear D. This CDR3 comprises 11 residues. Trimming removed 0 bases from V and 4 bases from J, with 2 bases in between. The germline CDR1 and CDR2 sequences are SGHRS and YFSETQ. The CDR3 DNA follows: TGCGCCAGCAGCTTGGAATACGAGCAGTACTTC. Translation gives CASSLEYEQYF. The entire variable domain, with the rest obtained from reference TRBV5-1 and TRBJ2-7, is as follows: KAGVTQTPRYLIKTRGQQVTLSCSPISGHRSVSWYQQTPGQGLQFLFEYFSETQRNKGNFPGRFSGRQFSNSRSEMNVSTLELGDSALYLCASSLEYEQYFGPGTRLTVT.

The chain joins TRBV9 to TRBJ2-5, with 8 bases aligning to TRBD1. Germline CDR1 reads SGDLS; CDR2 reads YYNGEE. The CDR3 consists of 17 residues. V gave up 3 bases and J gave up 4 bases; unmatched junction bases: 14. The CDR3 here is CASSEGVRTGSGETQYF. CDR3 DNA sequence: TGTGCCAGCAGCGAAGGGGTCAGGACAGGGAGCGGAGAGACCCAGTACTTC.

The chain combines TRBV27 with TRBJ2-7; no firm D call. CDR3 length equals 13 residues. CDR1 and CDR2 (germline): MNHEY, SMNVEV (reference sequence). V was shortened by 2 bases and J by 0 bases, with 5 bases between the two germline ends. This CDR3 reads CASSLRDSYEQYF. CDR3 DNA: TGTGCCAGCAGTTTAAGGGACTCCTACGAGCAGTACTTC.

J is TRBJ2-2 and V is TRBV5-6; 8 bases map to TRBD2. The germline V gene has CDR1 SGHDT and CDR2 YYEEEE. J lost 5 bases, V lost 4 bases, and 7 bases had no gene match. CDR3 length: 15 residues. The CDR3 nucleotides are TGTGCCAGCAGCGCTGGACTAGCAGGGACCGGGGAGCTGTTTTTT. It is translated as CASSAGLAGTGELFF.

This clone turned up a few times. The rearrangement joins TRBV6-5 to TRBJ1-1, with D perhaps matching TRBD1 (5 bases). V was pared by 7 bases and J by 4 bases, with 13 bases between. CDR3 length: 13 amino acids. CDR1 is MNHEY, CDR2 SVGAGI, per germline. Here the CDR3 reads CASTPTVGTEAFF. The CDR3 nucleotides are TGTGCCAGCACCCCGACAGTGGGCACTGAAGCTTTCTTT.

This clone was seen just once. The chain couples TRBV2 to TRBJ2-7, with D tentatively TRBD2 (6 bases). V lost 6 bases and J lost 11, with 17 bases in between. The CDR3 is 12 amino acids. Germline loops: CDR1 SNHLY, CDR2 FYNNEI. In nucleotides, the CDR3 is TGTGCCAGCAGCGCGCGGGACTTAGAGAAGTACTTC. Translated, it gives CASSARDLEKYF.

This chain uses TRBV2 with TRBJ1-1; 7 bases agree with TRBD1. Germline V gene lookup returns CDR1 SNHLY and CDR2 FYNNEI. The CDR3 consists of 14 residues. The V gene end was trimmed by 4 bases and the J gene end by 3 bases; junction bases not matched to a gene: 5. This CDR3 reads CASSVRTGDTEAFF. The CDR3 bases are TGTGCCAGCAGTGTAAGGACAGGCGACACTGAAGCTTTCTTT.

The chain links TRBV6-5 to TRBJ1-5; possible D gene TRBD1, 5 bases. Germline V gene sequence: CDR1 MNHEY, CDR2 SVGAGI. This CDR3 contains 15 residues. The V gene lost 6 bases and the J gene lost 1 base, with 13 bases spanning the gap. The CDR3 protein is CASRRDSQSNQPQHF. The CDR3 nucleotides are TGTGCCAGCAGACGGGACTCCCAGAGCAATCAGCCCCAGCATTTT.

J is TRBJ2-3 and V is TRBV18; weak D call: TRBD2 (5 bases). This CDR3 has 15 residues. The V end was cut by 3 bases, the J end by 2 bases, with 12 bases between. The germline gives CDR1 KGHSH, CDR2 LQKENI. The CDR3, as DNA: TGTGCCAGCTCACCCCTAATCCGGGACACAGATACGCAGTATTTT. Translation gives CASSPLIRDTDTQYF.

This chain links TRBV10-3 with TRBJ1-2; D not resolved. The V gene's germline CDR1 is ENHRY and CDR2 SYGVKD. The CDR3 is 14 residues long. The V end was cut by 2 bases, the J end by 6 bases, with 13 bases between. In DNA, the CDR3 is TGTGCCATCAGTGAGGGTGGGGTACGGAATGGCTACACCTTC. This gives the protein CAISEGGVRNGYTF.

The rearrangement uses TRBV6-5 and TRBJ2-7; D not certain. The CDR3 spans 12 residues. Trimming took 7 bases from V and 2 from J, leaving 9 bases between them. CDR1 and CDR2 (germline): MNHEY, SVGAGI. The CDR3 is CASTPRTYEQYF. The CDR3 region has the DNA TGTGCCAGCACTCCCAGAACCTACGAGCAGTACTTC.

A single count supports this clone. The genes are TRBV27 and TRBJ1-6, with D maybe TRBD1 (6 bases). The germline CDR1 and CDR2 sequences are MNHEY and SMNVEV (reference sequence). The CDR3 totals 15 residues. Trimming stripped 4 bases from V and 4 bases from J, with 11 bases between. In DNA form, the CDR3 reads TGTGCCAGCAGTTGGGGGGCCCGATATAATTCACCCCTCCACTTT. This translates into CASSWGARYNSPLHF.

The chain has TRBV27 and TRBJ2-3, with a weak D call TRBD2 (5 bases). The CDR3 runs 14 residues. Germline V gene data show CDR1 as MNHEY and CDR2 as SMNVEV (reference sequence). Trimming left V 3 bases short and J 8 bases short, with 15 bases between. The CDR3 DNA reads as TGTGCCAGCAGTTTTGGCACCCCAGAGGGTACGCAGTATTTT. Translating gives CASSFGTPEGTQYF.

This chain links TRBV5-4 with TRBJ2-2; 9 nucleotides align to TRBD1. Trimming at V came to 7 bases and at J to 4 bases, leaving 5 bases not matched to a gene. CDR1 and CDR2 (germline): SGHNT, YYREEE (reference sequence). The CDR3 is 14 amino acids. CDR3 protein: CASAAQGATGELFF. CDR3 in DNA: TGTGCCAGCGCAGCACAGGGGGCCACCGGGGAGCTGTTTTTT.